This T cell receptor (beta chain) was identified in a study of immune cell composition in non-small cell lung cancer. As for the study in general: Tumours were mainly lung adenocarcinoma or squamous cell carcinoma.

Using immunoSEQ multiplex PCR, the repertoire was profiled, and TCRdb retains in-frame clones only, with some absent. Of around 9,300 clones listed, approximately 80% were seen once; the top ten hold roughly 13%. The CDR3 runs 18 residues. Trimming took 0 bases from V and 4 from J, leaving 20 bases between them. CDR1 and CDR2 (germline): LGHNA, YSLEER. Normal lung sampling was at least 3 cm from the tumour, as distant as possible. The origin of this receptor is a human donor with non-small cell lung cancer. The chain recombines TRBV4-3 with TRBJ2-3, with D tentatively TRBD1 (5 bases). The specimen was non-adjacent lung tissue. In nucleotides, the CDR3 is TGCGCCAGCAGCCAAGACCGTATGTCAGGGTGGGGCGCAGATACGCAGTATTTT. This codes for CASSQDRMSGWGADTQYF.